This TCR beta chain appears in the sequencing data of a study of cytomegalovirus exposure and HLA in healthy donors. General study points: There were a few CMV-associated chains whose specificity for CMV antigens was confirmed in vitro. Cytomegalovirus-associated status was assigned to 150 or so TCR beta chains. Most sequenced TCRs were rare (though some public TCRs occurred in many donors).

The repertoire was sequenced with immunoSEQ multiplex PCR; TCRdb's copy has only in-frame clones and lacks some. The sample lists over 150,000 clones, more than 80% occurring once. Among the 120 subjects of the validation cohort, separate from the approximately 670-subject first cohort, were the donors. For this clone: The antigen is unknown.

Sequencing used PBMCs. This receptor was taken from a woman under 30 in good health and CMV-seropositive.

The CDR3 coding sequence is TGTGCCAGTAGTACCGGACAGCTACCTCAAGAGACCCAGTACTTC. As protein: CASSTGQLPQETQYF. The rearrangement links TRBV19 to TRBJ2-5, with D possibly matching TRBD1 (6 bases). Germline V gene data show CDR1 as LNHDA and CDR2 as SQIVND (reference sequence). The ends were cut back, 4 bases at V and 2 bases at J, with 14 bases in the middle. This CDR3 contains 15 residues. Drawing the rest from reference TRBV19 and TRBJ2-5, the complete variable domain is DGGITQSPKYLFRKEGQNVTLSCEQNLNHDAMYWYRQDPGQGLRLIYYSQIVNDFQKGDIAEGYSVSREKKESFPLTVTSAQKNPTAFYLCASSTGQLPQETQYFGPGTRLLVL.